The 21 T cell receptor beta chains presented below share a single source sample, sequenced in a study of T cell clones after liver transplantation. Repertoires were generated with immunoSEQ multiplex PCR, while TCRdb's copy carries only in-frame clones and drops some. The data show fewer than 45,000 clones, with around 84% seen just once and around 2.5% held by the top ten. Here the sequenced sample was CD4+ T cells from blood, taken 24 months after liver transplant. Receptors were obtained from a human patient who received a liver transplant. Some T cells may be provided by the graft donor.

A remark on this clone: A junction boundary mismatches the germline segment, possibly from a read error. The identical CDR3 is also encoded by other nucleotide sequences in the sample. V and J are TRBV6-5 and TRBJ1-5; a weak D match, TRBD1 (5 bases). In germline, CDR1 is MNHEY, CDR2 SVGAGI. The CDR3 extends over 13 amino acids. The CDR3: CASSKQVHQPQHF. CDR3 DNA sequence: TGCGCCAGCAGTAAACAGGTGCATCAGCCCCAGCATTTT.

The chain uses TRBV28 and TRBJ2-7; D unresolved. With 2 bases removed from V and 0 bases from J, the gap between germline ends came to 11 bases. Per the germline V gene, CDR1 is MDHEN and CDR2 is SYDVKM. This CDR3 comprises 15 residues. For the CDR3, the DNA is TGTGCCAGCAGTTTAATCGGCTCGGCCTCCTACGAGCAGTACTTC. Encoded protein: CASSLIGSASYEQYF.

The V call is TRBV18, the J call TRBJ2-2; 9 bases line up with TRBD1. The V and J ends lost 3 bases and 2 bases, in that order; junction bases with no gene match: 4. Germline assignment: CDR1 KGHSH and CDR2 LQKENI. CDR3 length: 16 residues. CDR3 region: CASSPPQGANTGELFF. The CDR3 region has the DNA TGTGCCAGCTCACCGCCACAGGGGGCAAACACCGGGGAGCTGTTTTTT. Full variable domain (outside the CDR3, taken from reference TRBV18 and TRBJ2-2): NAGVMQNPRHLVRRRGQEARLRCSPMKGHSHVYWYRQLPEEGLKFMVYLQKENIIDESGMPKERFSAEFPKEGPSILRIQQVVRGDSAAYFCASSPPQGANTGELFFGEGSRLTVL.

This rearrangement joins TRBV5-8 to TRBJ1-4, with no clear D. Trimming took off 3 bases at V and 6 bases at J, with 15 bases between the two ends. Germline CDR1 is SGHTS and CDR2 is YDEGEE. This CDR3 has 15 residues. As DNA, the CDR3 is TGTGCCAGCAGCTCTGCTTGGGATGGTGATGAAAAACTGTTTTTT. As protein: CASSSAWDGDEKLFF.

The chain uses TRBV5-4 and TRBJ2-5; 8 bases line up with TRBD2. CDR3 size: 15 residues. After removal of 2 bases from V and 4 bases from J, the junction contained 7 bases not matched to a gene. Germline assignment: CDR1 SGHNT and CDR2 YYREEE (reference sequence). The CDR3 spells CASSFRLARGETQYF. In DNA form, the CDR3 reads TGTGCCAGCAGCTTCCGACTAGCGAGGGGAGAGACCCAGTACTTC.

J is TRBJ2-1 and V is TRBV7-3, with D possibly being TRBD1 (6 bases). CDR3 length: 17 residues. Germline CDR1 SGHTA, CDR2 FQGTGA. Trimming shortened V by 5 bases and J by 0 bases, and 17 bases separated the two germline ends. As DNA, the CDR3 is TGTGCCAGCAGCCCCTTAGGGGCAGGGGACTCCTACAATGAGCAGTTCTTC. It encodes CASSPLGAGDSYNEQFF.

This clone was seen more than once but under ten times. The gene calls are TRBV28 and TRBJ1-3; D call uncertain. The CDR3 consists of 17 residues. Deletions cut 4 bases from V and 0 bases from J, with 16 bases between. Germline V gene lookup returns CDR1 MDHEN and CDR2 SYDVKM. The CDR3 here is CASSSRPGRSSGNTIYF. The CDR3 region has the DNA TGTGCCAGCAGTTCCAGACCCGGTCGCAGCTCTGGAAACACCATATATTTT. Complete variable domain (other parts from reference TRBV28 and TRBJ1-3): DVKVTQSSRYLVKRTGEKVFLECVQDMDHENMFWYRQDPGLGLRLIYFSYDVKMKEKGDIPEGYSVSREKKERFSLILESASTNQTSMYLCASSSRPGRSSGNTIYFGEGSWLTVV.

This chain joins TRBV27 and TRBJ1-4; D is undetermined. The CDR3 contains 18 residues. Germline lookup yields CDR1 MNHEY and CDR2 SMNVEV (reference sequence). The V end lost 0 bases, the J end lost 0 bases, and 14 bases lay between the germline ends. The CDR3 loop reads CASSLSKAALATNEKLFF. The CDR3 coding sequence is TGTGCCAGCAGTTTATCGAAGGCAGCCCTTGCAACTAATGAAAAACTGTTTTTT. The full variable domain, in which reference TRBV27 and TRBJ1-4 provide the parts outside the CDR3, is EAQVTQNPRYLITVTGKKLTVTCSQNMNHEYMSWYRQDPGLGLRQIYYSMNVEVTDKGDVPEGYKVSRKEKRNFPLILESPSPNQTSLYFCASSLSKAALATNEKLFFGSGTQLSVL.

The chain couples TRBV6-5 to TRBJ1-4; D ambiguous. V was pared by 6 bases and J by 8 bases, with 16 bases between. CDR3 length: 14 residues. Germline lookup yields CDR1 MNHEY and CDR2 SVGAGI. The CDR3 DNA is TGTGCCAGCAGCTTCAACCCAGCCGGCGAAAAACTGTTTTTT. Its protein is CASSFNPAGEKLFF.

The chain is built from TRBV11-2 and TRBJ2-7; D could derive from TRBD1 or TRBD2 (5 bases each). This CDR3 has 15 amino acids. Per the germline V gene, CDR1 is SGHAT and CDR2 is FQNNGV. Trimming took off 4 bases at V and 2 bases at J, with 15 bases between the two ends. CDR3 in DNA: TGTGCCAGCAGCTCACCGGGGCCTAAAACCTACGAGCAGTACTTC. It codes for CASSSPGPKTYEQYF.

J is TRBJ1-6 and V is TRBV5-8; tentative D call: TRBD1 (6 bases). The V end was cut by 0 bases, the J end by 7 bases, with 11 bases between. This CDR3 has 15 residues. Germline CDR1 is SGHTS and CDR2 is YDEGEE. Here the CDR3 reads CASSLAGQRNSPLHF. As DNA, the CDR3 is TGTGCCAGCAGCTTGGCTGGACAGAGAAATTCACCCCTCCACTTT.

This rearrangement joins TRBV6-6 to TRBJ1-5; TRBD1 is a possible D gene (5 bases). The V end lost 6 bases, the J end lost 3 bases, and 12 bases lay between the germline ends. The V gene's germline CDR1 is MNHNY and CDR2 SVGAGI (reference sequence). This CDR3 contains 14 residues. CDR3 sequence: CASRPGVPNQPQHF. In DNA form, the CDR3 reads TGTGCCAGCAGGCCGGGGGTCCCCAATCAGCCCCAGCATTTT.

The chain joins TRBV7-9 to TRBJ1-3; D uncertain. CDR3 length: 14 residues. Trimming cost V 5 bases and J 0 bases, with 8 bases left between them. CDR1 is SEHNR and CDR2 is FQNEAQ in the germline V gene (reference sequence). Here the CDR3 reads CASSHLFSGNTIYF. The CDR3 coding sequence is TGTGCCAGCAGCCACCTTTTCTCTGGAAACACCATATATTTT.

CDR3 nucleotides: TGTGCCAGCAGTAGAGAGTCGACCGGGGAGCTGTTTTTT. As protein: CASSRESTGELFF. This sequence joins TRBV6-5 and TRBJ2-2; no clear D gene. The V gene lost 5 bases and the J gene lost 5 bases, with 9 bases spanning the gap. Germline-derived CDR1 and CDR2 are MNHEY and SVGAGI. The CDR3 covers 13 residues.

CDR3 DNA sequence: TGTGCCAGCAGAAAGGGACAGGGGCCAGATACGCAGTATTTT. Translated, it gives CASRKGQGPDTQYF. The chain uses TRBV7-3 and TRBJ2-3, with 10 bases identical to TRBD1. V lost 6 bases, J lost 4 bases, and 4 bases stayed unmatched. CDR3 length: 14 amino acids. Germline values: CDR1 SGHTA, CDR2 FQGTGA. The full variable domain, rest sourced from reference TRBV7-3 and TRBJ2-3, is GAGVSQTPSNKVTEKGKYVELRCDPISGHTALYWYRQSLGQGPEFLIYFQGTGAADDSGLPNDRFFAVRPEGSVSTLKIQRTERGDSAVYLCASRKGQGPDTQYFGPGTRLTVL.

This clone was picked up one time. V gene TRBV6-5 combines with J gene TRBJ2-7; D not resolved. Germline lookup yields CDR1 MNHEY and CDR2 SVGAGI. This CDR3 comprises 15 residues. Trimming took off 7 bases at V and 0 bases at J, with 16 bases between the two ends. CDR3 loop: CASTPPMGNSYEQYF. The DNA of the CDR3 is TGTGCCAGCACCCCCCCGATGGGGAACTCCTACGAGCAGTACTTC.

CDR3 in amino acids: CASSRGESDGYTF. The CDR3 nucleotides are TGTGCCAGCAGTCGCGGTGAATCCGATGGCTACACCTTC. The V gene is TRBV6-6, the J gene TRBJ1-2; unclear D gene. The germline V and J ends were trimmed by 5 bases and 6 bases, with 13 bases remaining between them. This CDR3 contains 13 residues. Germline assignment: CDR1 MNHNY and CDR2 SVGAGI (reference sequence).

This clone was detected only a few times. The rearrangement links TRBV18 to TRBJ1-2; 9 bases map to TRBD1. The V gene's germline CDR1 is KGHSH and CDR2 LQKENI. The V and J ends lost 2 bases and 4 bases, in that order; junction bases with no gene match: 2. The CDR3 consists of 14 residues. CDR3 nucleotides: TGTGCCAGCTCACCAGGGACAGGGTCCTATGGCTACACCTTC. Its translation: CASSPGTGSYGYTF.

J is TRBJ1-5 and V is TRBV28; no clear D gene. This CDR3 spans 15 amino acids. The germline V and J ends were trimmed by 4 bases and 2 bases, with 12 bases remaining between them. In germline, CDR1 is MDHEN, CDR2 SYDVKM. CDR3 region: CASSSHQVGNQPQHF. The CDR3 bases are TGTGCCAGCAGTTCCCATCAAGTGGGCAATCAGCCCCAGCATTTT.

V is TRBV5-1 and J is TRBJ2-1, with 11 bases matching TRBD2. The CDR3 loop spans 15 amino acids. Germline assignment: CDR1 SGHRS and CDR2 YFSETQ. Unmatched junction bases numbered 6, after V lost 2 bases and J lost 8 bases. The CDR3 is CASSFTSGSEDEQFF. The CDR3 DNA follows: TGCGCCAGCAGCTTTACTAGCGGGAGTGAAGATGAGCAGTTCTTC.

The chain employs TRBV5-6 and TRBJ1-1; tentatively, D is TRBD1 (5 bases). Trimming shortened V by 4 bases and J by 0 bases, and 13 bases separated the two germline ends. The CDR3 spans 15 residues. Germline loops: CDR1 SGHDT, CDR2 YYEEEE. The CDR3 loop reads CASSPLGGVNTEAFF. The DNA for the CDR3 is TGTGCCAGCAGCCCCCTAGGAGGGGTGAACACTGAAGCTTTCTTT.